This TCR beta chain was documented in a study of PD-L1 blockade in urothelial cancer. Study overall: Prior chemotherapy ranged from 0 to 3 regimens per patient. Each blood sample yielded a median of about 140,000 T cells.

Repertoires were generated with immunoSEQ multiplex PCR, while TCRdb's copy carries only in-frame clones and drops some. The sample carries about 84,000 clones, 82% recorded once. V was shortened by 0 bases and J by 2 bases, with 7 bases between the two germline ends. This CDR3 spans 14 amino acids. Germline V CDR1 and CDR2: WNHNN, SYGVQD (reference sequence). Enrolled patients showed locally advanced or metastatic urothelial carcinoma. Each patient gave between 1 and 8 samples, pretreatment and on-treatment. The TCR originated in a man between 65 and 79 years old with urothelial cancer. Sequences were derived from PBMCs, sampled around atezolizumab (anti-PD-L1) treatment. The chain is built from TRBV10-1 and TRBJ2-5; no clear D. The DNA for the CDR3 is TGCGCCAGCAGTGAGTCGGGCAGACAAGAGACCCAGTACTTC. As protein: CASSESGRQETQYF.